This record concerns one TCR beta chain sequence. What it recognizes is unknown. A history of autoimmune disease or systemic immunosuppression excluded patients. This sample is drawn from a study of OX40 agonist ivuxolimab in advanced cancers. On the study more broadly: Ivuxolimab is an agonistic anti-OX40 (CD134) antibody, and patients were treated with it. The study's findings and limits: Among T cells, CD8+ cells averaged more expanded clones than CD4+ cells.

This table comes from immunoSEQ multiplex PCR, and its TCRdb copy is limited to in-frame clones, with some not included. Here the sample spans some 86,000 clones, about 83% being singletons. The CDR3 covers 17 residues. V was pared by 0 bases and J by 3 bases, with 15 bases between. Germline CDR1 is SGHVS and CDR2 is FQNEAQ. The TCR sequence derives from an adult with an advanced solid tumor such as melanoma, head and neck, liver or kidney cancer. The chain joins TRBV7-8 to TRBJ2-1, with D possibly being TRBD1 (5 bases). Sequenced material: CD4+ or CD8+ T cells sorted from blood, taken in a trial of the OX40 agonist ivuxolimab. The chain's CDR3 is CASSLARPGQGYNEQFF. The CDR3 DNA reads as TGTGCCAGCAGCTTAGCGCGCCCAGGGCAGGGCTACAATGAGCAGTTCTTC.